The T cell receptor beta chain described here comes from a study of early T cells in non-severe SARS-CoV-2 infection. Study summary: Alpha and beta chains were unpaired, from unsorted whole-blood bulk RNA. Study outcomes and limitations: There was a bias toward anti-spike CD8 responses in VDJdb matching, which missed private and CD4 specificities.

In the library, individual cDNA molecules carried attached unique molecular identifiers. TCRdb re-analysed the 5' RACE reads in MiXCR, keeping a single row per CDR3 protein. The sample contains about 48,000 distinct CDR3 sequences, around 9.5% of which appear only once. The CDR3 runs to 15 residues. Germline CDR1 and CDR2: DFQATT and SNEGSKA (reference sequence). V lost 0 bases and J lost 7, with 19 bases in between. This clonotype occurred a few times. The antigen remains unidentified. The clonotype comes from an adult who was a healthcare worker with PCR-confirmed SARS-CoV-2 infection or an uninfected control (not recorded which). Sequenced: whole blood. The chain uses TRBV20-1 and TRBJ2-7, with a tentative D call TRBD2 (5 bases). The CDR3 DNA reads TGCAGTGCTAGAGACCCGGCCGGGCCCCCGGGGGAGCAGTACTTC. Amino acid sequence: CSARDPAGPPGEQYF.